The 16 T cell receptor beta chains below come from one sample, sequenced in a study of T cells expressing NK-cell markers. TCRdb re-analyzed the 5' RACE reads; it lists each CDR3 protein once, without DNA. Listed are approximately 550,000 distinct CDR3 sequences; roughly 3.4% falls within the top ten. Input material: blood T cells: a sorted CD56 or NKG2C T cell subset, CD4+ or CD8+ T cells, or bulk PBMC T cells (not recorded which). These receptors all stem from a man younger than 35 in good health.

CDR3 sequence: CAISESSAGGYTF. V is TRBV10-3 and J is TRBJ1-2. CDR3 length: 13 residues. Germline CDR1 and CDR2: ENHRY and SYGVKD.

The chain couples TRBV5-1 to TRBJ2-2; the D gene TCRdb calls, TRBD1, cannot be checked with no DNA. This CDR3 has 16 residues. CDR1 and CDR2 (germline): SGHRS, YFSETQ. The CDR3 here is CASSSRQGVIPGELFF.

The chain links TRBV5-5 to TRBJ2-3; lacking DNA, the TRBD2 call made by TCRdb goes unchecked. The CDR3 has 15 amino acids. Looked up from germline, CDR1 is SGHKS and CDR2 is YYEKEE (reference sequence). This CDR3 is CASSLGESSTDTQYF. Full variable domain (rest looked up from reference TRBV5-5 and TRBJ2-3): DAGVTQSPTHLIKTRGQQVTLRCSPISGHKSVSWYQQVLGQGPQFIFQYYEKEERGRGNFPDRFSARQFPNYSSELNVNALLLGDSALYLCASSLGESSTDTQYFGPGTRLTVL.

The chain recombines TRBV7-8 with TRBJ2-1; TCRdb proposes TRBD2, but this gene call is untestable without DNA. Germline V lookup: CDR1 SGHVS, CDR2 FQNEAQ. The CDR3 is 17 amino acids. CDR3 amino acids: CASSLAPELAGPLVQFF.

The chain carries TRBV20-1 and TRBJ2-5; absent DNA, TCRdb's TRBD1 call cannot be checked. CDR1 and CDR2 (germline): DFQATT, SNEGSKA (reference sequence). The CDR3 has 14 amino acids. The CDR3 sequence: CSARGDSLVETQYF.

This chain links TRBV15 with TRBJ2-6. The germline V gene encodes CDR1 LNHNV and CDR2 YYDKDF (reference sequence). This CDR3 is built from 15 residues. The CDR3 reads CATTLDSSGANVLTF.

The chain uses TRBV29-1 and TRBJ2-5; TCRdb gives TRBD2 as the D gene, but with no DNA this cannot be confirmed. Germline CDR1 SQVTM, CDR2 ANQGSEA. This CDR3 has 15 residues. CDR3 residues: CSVRRTSGLQETQYF. The full variable domain, its missing parts supplied by reference TRBV29-1 and TRBJ2-5, is SAVISQKPSRDICQRGTSLTIQCQVDSQVTMMFWYRQQPGQSLTLIATANQGSEATYESGFVIDKFPISRPNLTFSTLTVSNMSPEDSSIYLCSVRRTSGLQETQYFGPGTRLLVL.

The chain has TRBV4-2 and TRBJ1-4; the TCRdb call, TRBD1, lacks DNA for checking. This CDR3 is built from 16 residues. Germline loops: CDR1 LGHNA, CDR2 YNFKEQ. CDR3 sequence: CASSLSIGTGYEKLFF.

The CDR3 is CASSSLGEPQPQHF. J is TRBJ1-5 and V is TRBV27; lacking DNA, the TRBD1 call made by TCRdb goes unchecked. Germline CDR1 MNHEY, CDR2 SMNVEV (reference sequence). CDR3 length equals 14 residues.

This chain uses TRBV7-2 with TRBJ1-4; absent DNA, TCRdb's TRBD1 call cannot be checked. Germline V gene sequence: CDR1 SGHTA, CDR2 FQGNSA. This CDR3 region has 16 residues. This CDR3 is CASSADRATTNEKLFF.

The chain couples TRBV10-3 to TRBJ1-1; lacking DNA, the TRBD1 call made by TCRdb goes unchecked. Germline lookup yields CDR1 ENHRY and CDR2 SYGVKD. This CDR3 comprises 15 residues. The CDR3 sequence: CAISDDRGANTEAFF.

This chain connects TRBV7-2 to TRBJ2-3; checking the TCRdb D call of TRBD1 is not possible without DNA. This CDR3 region has 16 residues. CDR1 is SGHTA and CDR2 is FQGNSA in the germline V gene. Here the CDR3 reads CASSPTGQPFLDPQYF.

The chain joins TRBV11-2 to TRBJ2-1; TCRdb calls TRBD2, which cannot be checked without DNA. The germline V gene encodes CDR1 SGHAT and CDR2 FQNNGV. The CDR3 contains 17 residues. CDR3 protein: CASSLGLAGGPRNEQFF.

The chain recombines TRBV12-3 or TRBV12-4 with TRBJ1-1; the TCRdb call, TRBD1, lacks DNA for checking. The CDR3 covers 15 residues. CDR3: CASSLQGQPNTEAFF.

The chain carries TRBV28 and TRBJ2-7; as DNA is missing, the TRBD1 call by TCRdb cannot be tested. Germline V lookup: CDR1 MDHEN, CDR2 SYDVKM. The CDR3 contains 13 residues. The CDR3 sequence: CASLGLGNYEQYF.

This rearrangement joins TRBV20-1 to TRBJ2-7. This CDR3 comprises 13 residues. CDR1 and CDR2 (germline): DFQATT, SNEGSKA (reference sequence). The CDR3 protein is CSATGVERDEQYF.